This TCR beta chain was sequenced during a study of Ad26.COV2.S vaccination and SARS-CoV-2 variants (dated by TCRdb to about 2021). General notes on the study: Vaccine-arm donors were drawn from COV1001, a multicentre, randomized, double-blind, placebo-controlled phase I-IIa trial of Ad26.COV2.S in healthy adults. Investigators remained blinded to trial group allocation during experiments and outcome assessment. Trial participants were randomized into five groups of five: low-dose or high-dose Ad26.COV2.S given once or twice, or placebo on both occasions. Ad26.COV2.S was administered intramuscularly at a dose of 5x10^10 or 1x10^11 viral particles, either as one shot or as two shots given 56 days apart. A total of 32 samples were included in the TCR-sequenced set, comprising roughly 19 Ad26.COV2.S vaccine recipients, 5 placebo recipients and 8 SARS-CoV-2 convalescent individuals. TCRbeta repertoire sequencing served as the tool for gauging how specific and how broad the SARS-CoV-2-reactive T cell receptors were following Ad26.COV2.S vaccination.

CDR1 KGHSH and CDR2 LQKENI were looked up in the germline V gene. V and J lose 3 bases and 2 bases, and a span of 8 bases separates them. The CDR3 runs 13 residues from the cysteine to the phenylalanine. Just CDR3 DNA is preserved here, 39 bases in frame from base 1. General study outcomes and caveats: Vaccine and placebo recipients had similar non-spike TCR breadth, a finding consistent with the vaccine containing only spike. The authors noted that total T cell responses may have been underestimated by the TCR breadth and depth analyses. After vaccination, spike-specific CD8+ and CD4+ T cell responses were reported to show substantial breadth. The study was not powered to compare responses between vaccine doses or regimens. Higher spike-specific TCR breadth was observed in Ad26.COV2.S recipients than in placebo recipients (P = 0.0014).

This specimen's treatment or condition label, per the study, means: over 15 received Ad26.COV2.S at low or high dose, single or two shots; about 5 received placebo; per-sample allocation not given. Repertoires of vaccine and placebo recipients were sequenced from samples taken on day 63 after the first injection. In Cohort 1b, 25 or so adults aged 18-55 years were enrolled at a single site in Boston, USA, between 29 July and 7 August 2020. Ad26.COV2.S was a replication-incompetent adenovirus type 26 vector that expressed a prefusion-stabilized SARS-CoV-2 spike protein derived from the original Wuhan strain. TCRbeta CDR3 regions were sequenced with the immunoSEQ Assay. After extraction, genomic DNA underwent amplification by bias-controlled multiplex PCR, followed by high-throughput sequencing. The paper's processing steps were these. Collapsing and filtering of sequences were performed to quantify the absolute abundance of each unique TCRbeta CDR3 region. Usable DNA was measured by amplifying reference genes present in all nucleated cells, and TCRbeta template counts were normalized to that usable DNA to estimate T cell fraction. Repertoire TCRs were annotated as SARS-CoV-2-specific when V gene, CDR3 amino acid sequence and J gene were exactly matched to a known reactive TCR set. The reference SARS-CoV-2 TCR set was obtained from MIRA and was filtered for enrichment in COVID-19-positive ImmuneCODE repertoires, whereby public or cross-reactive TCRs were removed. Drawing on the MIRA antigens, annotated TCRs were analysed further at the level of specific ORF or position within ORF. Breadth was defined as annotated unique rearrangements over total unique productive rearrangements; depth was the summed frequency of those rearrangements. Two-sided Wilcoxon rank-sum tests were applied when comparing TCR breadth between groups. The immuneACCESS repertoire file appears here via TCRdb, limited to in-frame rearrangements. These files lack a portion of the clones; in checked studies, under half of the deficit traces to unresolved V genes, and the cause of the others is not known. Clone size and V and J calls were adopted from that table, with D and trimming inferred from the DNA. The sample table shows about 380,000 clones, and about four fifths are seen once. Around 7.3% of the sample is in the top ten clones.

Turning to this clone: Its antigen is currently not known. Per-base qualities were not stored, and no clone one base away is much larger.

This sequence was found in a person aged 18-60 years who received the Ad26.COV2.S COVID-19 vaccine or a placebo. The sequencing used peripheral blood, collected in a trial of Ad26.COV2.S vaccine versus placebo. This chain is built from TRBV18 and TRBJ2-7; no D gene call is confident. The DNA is TGTGCCAGCTCACCGACACATACCTACGAGCAGTACTTC. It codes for CASSPTHTYEQYF.